This is a list of T cell receptor beta chains from one sample in a study of regulatory T cells in long-lasting Graves disease. TCRdb re-derived calls from the multiplex PCR reads in MiXCR, one entry per CDR3 protein. The data hold 400,000 or so distinct CDR3 sequences, with around 22% observed a single time. The source was peripheral blood mononuclear cells (PBMCs), collected when the disease was refractory, from a patient treated with antithyroid drugs. These TCRs come from a female donor with Graves disease. CDR3s include the opening cysteine and the closing phenylalanine or tryptophan. The D gene is left open where the match is weak. Clone size is stated in some rows and not others, as once, few, many or a class when expanded.

size | J | V | D | length | DNA | CDR3
- | TRBJ1-1 | TRBV29-1 | - | 14 | TGCAGCATTGACACGACAGGCATGAACACTGAAGCTTTCTTT | CSIDTTGMNTEAFF
many | TRBJ1-1 | TRBV20-1 | TRBD1 | 14 | TGCAGTGCTGACCTGGGACAGGGTTACACTGAAGCTTTCTTT | CSADLGQGYTEAFF
- | TRBJ2-7 | TRBV28 | - | 11 | TGTGCCAGCACCCAAGGGACGGTGCAGTACTTC | CASTQGTVQYF
few | TRBJ2-2 | TRBV24-1 | - | 15 | TGTGCCACCAGTGATGCGGAGGGCCCCACCGGGGAGCTGTTTTTT | CATSDAEGPTGELFF
- | TRBJ1-1 | TRBV19 | - | 14 | TGTGCCAGTAGCCTTCGGGAGACTTACACTGAAGCTTTCTTT | CASSLRETYTEAFF
many | TRBJ1-5 | TRBV5-5 | - | 14 | TGTGCCAGCAGCTTGTCGGGAGTCAATCAGCCCCAGCATTTT | CASSLSGVNQPQHF
few | TRBJ1-5 | TRBV15 | TRBD1 | 18 | TGTGCCACCAGCTTAGACAGGGGGCCCGGCGGGCGCAATCAGCCCCAGCATTTT | CATSLDRGPGGRNQPQHF
- | TRBJ2-2 | TRBV6-2/TRBV6-3 | - | 15 | TGTGCCAGCAGTCCCCCCGGGGCGGGGACCGGGGAGCTGTTTTTT | CASSPPGAGTGELFF
- | TRBJ2-7 | TRBV20-1 | TRBD2 | 16 | TGCAGTGCAACCGGACTAGCGGGAGGGCACTCCTACGAGCAGTACTTC | CSATGLAGGHSYEQYF
many | TRBJ2-7 | TRBV6-5 | - | 15 | TGTGCCAGCAGTTACTCGAGGACCCTCCTAGACGAGCAGTACTTC | CASSYSRTLLDEQYF
- | TRBJ2-2 | TRBV11-3 | - | 19 | TGTGCCAGCAGCTTAGAAGACAGGGGTCAGCGGGGGAGCACCGGGGAGCTGTTTTTT | CASSLEDRGQRGSTGELFF
- | TRBJ2-3 | TRBV19 | - | 16 | TGTGCCAGTAGTACCACGGGGCGGGGGCGGGCAGATACGCAGTATTTT | CASSTTGRGRADTQYF
few | TRBJ2-2 | TRBV9 | TRBD2 | 19 | TGTGCCAGCAGCCTCGGACTAGCGGGAGGACTCGATGGCACCGGGGAGCTGTTTTTT | CASSLGLAGGLDGTGELFF
many | TRBJ2-1 | TRBV2 | TRBD2 | 19 | TGTGCCAGCAGTGAGAGGGTAGGACTAGCGGGAGCGTTGAACAATGAGCAGTTCTTC | CASSERVGLAGALNNEQFF
few | TRBJ2-5 | TRBV20-1 | TRBD1 | 12 | TGCAGTGCTAGCACAGGGGAAGAGACCCAGTACTTC | CSASTGEETQYF
- | TRBJ2-2 | TRBV28 | - | 14 | TGTGCTAGCTGGGCGGCGGCTGCCACCGGGGAGCTGTTTTTT | CASWAAAATGELFF
few | TRBJ2-7 | TRBV6-2/TRBV6-3 | TRBD2 | 16 | TGTGCCAGCAGTTACTCAAGTAGCGGGAGTGGTTACGAGCAGTACTTC | CASSYSSSGSGYEQYF